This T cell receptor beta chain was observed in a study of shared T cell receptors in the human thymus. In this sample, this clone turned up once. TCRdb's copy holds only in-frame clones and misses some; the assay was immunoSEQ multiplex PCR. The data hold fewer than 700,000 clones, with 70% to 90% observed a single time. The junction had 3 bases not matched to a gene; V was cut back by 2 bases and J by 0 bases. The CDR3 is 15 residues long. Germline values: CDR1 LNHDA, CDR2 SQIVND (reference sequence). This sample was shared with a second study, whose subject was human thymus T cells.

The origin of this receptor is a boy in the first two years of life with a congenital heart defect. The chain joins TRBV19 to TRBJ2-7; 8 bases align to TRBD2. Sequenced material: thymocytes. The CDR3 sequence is CASSILAGDSYEQYF. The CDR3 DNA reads TGTGCCAGTAGTATACTAGCGGGCGACTCCTACGAGCAGTACTTC.